Below are 3 T cell receptor beta chains sequenced from a single sample in a study of blood T cell repertoires in COVID-19. Generated by immunoSEQ multiplex PCR, the TCRdb table keeps only in-frame clones and is missing some. Of fewer than 250,000 clones listed, 65% to 90% are singletons. The sequencing sample was made of peripheral blood. The receptors originated from a woman in her seventies with acute or convalescent COVID-19.

This clone was observed a handful of times. CDR3 protein: CASSYDRLSNQPQHF. DNA for the CDR3: TGTGCCAGCAGTTACGACAGGCTTAGCAATCAGCCCCAGCATTTT. The chain couples TRBV28 to TRBJ1-5; tentatively, D is TRBD1 (6 bases). The V end lost 4 bases, the J end lost 0 bases, and 10 bases lay between the germline ends. Looked up from germline, CDR1 is MDHEN and CDR2 is SYDVKM. This CDR3 is 15 amino acids long.

V usage is TRBV19 and J usage is TRBJ2-1; the D gene is possibly TRBD1 (5 bases). This CDR3 comprises 13 residues. Germline CDR1 LNHDA, CDR2 SQIVND (reference sequence). The V gene lost 4 bases and the J gene lost 8 bases, with 12 bases spanning the gap. In DNA, the CDR3 is TGTGCCAGTAGTACCCGAACAGGATATGAGCAGTTCTTC. It specifies CASSTRTGYEQFF.

The chain employs TRBV7-9 and TRBJ1-5, with 8 bases aligning to TRBD1. The CDR3 sequence is 13 residues long. Germline V gene sequence: CDR1 SEHNR, CDR2 FQNEAQ (reference sequence). J was trimmed by 5 bases and V by 5 bases; bases with no gene match: 2. CDR3 coding DNA: TGTGCCAGCAGCGGACAGGGTGATCAGCCCCAGCATTTT. This gives the protein CASSGQGDQPQHF.